This T cell receptor (beta chain) was obtained from a study of cytomegalovirus exposure and HLA in healthy donors. V shed 5 bases and J shed 0 bases, with 8 bases lying between them. Germline V gene lookup returns CDR1 ENHRY and CDR2 SYGVKD. CDR3 length: 14 amino acids. In this sample, this clone turned up a few times. The data were produced by immunoSEQ multiplex PCR, yet TCRdb's version contains in-frame clones alone and is incomplete. Of approximately 200,000 clones listed, 80% to 85% are singletons. V is TRBV10-3 and J is TRBJ1-5; D perhaps matches TRBD1 (6 bases). The sample was PBMCs. This clonotype originated in a young woman in good health and CMV-seronegative. The CDR3 protein is CAISTGFSNQPQHF. In nucleotides, the CDR3 is TGTGCCATCAGTACAGGGTTTAGCAATCAGCCCCAGCATTTT.